Below, 2 T cell receptor beta chains from the same sample are listed, as sequenced in a study of blood T cell repertoires in COVID-19 (TCRdb year 2020). Libraries came from the immunoSEQ multiplex PCR assay. The immuneACCESS repertoire file appears here via TCRdb, limited to in-frame rearrangements. These files lack a portion of the clones; in checked studies, under half of the deficit traces to unresolved V genes, and the cause of the others is not known. The sample data list some 170,000 clones, and approximately 84% of these were observed just once. Roughly 1.2% of the sample rests with the top ten. The sequenced sample was PBMCs or T cells enriched from blood (not recorded which). These receptors were collected from a human donor with acute COVID-19. The donor label of this sample is uncertain.

This clone was counted a few times. The chain uses TRBV19 and TRBJ2-1; D is perhaps TRBD1 (5 bases). Germline CDR1 LNHDA, CDR2 SQIVND (reference sequence). The CDR3 is made up of 14 amino acids. The ends were cut back, 8 bases at V and 7 bases at J, with 18 bases in the middle. This CDR3 is CASHPGGRANEQFF. The CDR3 DNA reads as TGTGCCAGTCACCCGGGTGGCAGGGCGAATGAGCAGTTCTTC.

The CDR3 sequence: CASDSGENTEAFF. For the CDR3, the DNA is TGTGCCAGCGACTCGGGAGAGAACACTGAAGCTTTCTTT. This sequence joins TRBV7-9 and TRBJ1-1; no definite D call. This CDR3 contains 13 residues. Between the trimmed V and J ends, which lost 8 bases and 1 base, there was a span of 11 bases. CDR1 is SEHNR, CDR2 FQNEAQ, per germline (reference sequence).